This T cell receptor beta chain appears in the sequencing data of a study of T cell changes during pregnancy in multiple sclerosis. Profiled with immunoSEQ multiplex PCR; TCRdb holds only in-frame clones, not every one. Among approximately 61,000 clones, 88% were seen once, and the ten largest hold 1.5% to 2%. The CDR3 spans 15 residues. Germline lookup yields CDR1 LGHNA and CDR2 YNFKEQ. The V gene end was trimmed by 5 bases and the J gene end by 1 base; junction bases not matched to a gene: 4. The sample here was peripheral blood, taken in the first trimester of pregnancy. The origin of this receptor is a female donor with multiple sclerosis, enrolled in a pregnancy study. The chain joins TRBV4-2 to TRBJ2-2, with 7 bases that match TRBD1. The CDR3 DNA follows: TGTGCCAGCAGCAAGGGACAGTGGAACACCGGGGAGCTGTTTTTT. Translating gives CASSKGQWNTGELFF.